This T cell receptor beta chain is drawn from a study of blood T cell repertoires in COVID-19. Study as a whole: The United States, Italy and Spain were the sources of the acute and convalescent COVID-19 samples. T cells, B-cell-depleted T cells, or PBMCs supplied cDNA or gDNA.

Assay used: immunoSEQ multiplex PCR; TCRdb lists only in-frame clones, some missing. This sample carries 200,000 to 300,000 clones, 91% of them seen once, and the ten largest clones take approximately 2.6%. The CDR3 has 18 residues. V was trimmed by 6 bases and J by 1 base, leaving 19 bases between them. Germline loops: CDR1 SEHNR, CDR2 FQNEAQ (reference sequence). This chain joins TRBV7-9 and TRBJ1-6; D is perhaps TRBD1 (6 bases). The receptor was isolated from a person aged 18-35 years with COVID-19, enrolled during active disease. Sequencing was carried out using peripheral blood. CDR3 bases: TGTGCCAGCAGTCGAACGCATGGGGGCGCATCCTATAATTCACCCCTCCACTTT. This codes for CASSRTHGGASYNSPLHF.